Sequencing of this T cell receptor beta chain was carried out in a study of blood T cells in healthy people across ages. This clonotype was recorded a few times. The authors ran a second PCR of about 6 to 11 cycles using a sample-barcoded 5' primer and a J-beta primer mix. Each CDR3 protein is one row after TCRdb ran MiXCR on the 5' RACE reads. This table has some 670,000 distinct CDR3 sequences, more than 45% appearing once. Trimming shortened V by 1 base and J by 9 bases, and 10 bases separated the two germline ends. CDR3 size: 13 residues. Sequencing was carried out using blood. This receptor was taken from an elderly woman in good health. V gene TRBV12-3 or TRBV12-4 combines with J gene TRBJ2-1; D unresolved. CDR3 nucleotides: TGTGCCAGCAGTTTAGTGACCCAAGGTGAGCAGTTCTTC. Translation gives CASSLVTQGEQFF.